The T cell receptor beta chain under discussion was sequenced for a study of T cells in Graves' hyperthyroidism and ophthalmopathy. As for the study in general: Blood from the periphery was taken at initial diagnosis, before any treatment. Study results and caveats: Most thyroid clonotypes that were expanded above 0.001 also turned up in blood.

V was trimmed by 5 bases and J by 5 bases, leaving 22 bases between them. The CDR3 spans 16 residues. Per germline, CDR1 MNHNS and CDR2 SASEGT. TCR beta CDR3 regions were amplified from RNA transcripts. TCR CDR3 regions were first amplified by RT-PCR with HTBI primers. TCRdb itself ran the multiplex PCR reads through MiXCR, one entry per CDR3 protein. The sample holds roughly 720,000 distinct CDR3 sequences, roughly a sixth seen once. This clonotype was counted ten times or more. Its antigen is unidentified. Hyperthyroidism, newly diagnosed and lasting under 2 months, affected patients aged 18 to 65. The source of the PBMCs was over 8.5 ml of fresh peripheral blood.

What was sequenced was blood. V is TRBV6-1 and J is TRBJ2-7; possible D gene TRBD2, 6 bases. The source is a man aged 50-59 years with Graves' hyperthyroidism. In DNA, the CDR3 is TGTGCCAGCAGTCCCTTCTTGTCGGGAGTAACCGACGAGCAGTACTTC. It is translated as CASSPFLSGVTDEQYF.